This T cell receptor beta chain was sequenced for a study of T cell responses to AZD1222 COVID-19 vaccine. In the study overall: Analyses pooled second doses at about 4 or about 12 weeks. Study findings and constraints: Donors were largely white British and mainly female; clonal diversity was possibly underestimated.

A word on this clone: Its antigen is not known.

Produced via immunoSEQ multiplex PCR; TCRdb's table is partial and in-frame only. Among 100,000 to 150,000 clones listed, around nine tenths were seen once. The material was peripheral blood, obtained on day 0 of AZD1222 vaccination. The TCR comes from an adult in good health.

CDR3 in DNA: TGTGCCACCAGTGACTCCGGGACTAGCGGGGTTCGGGAGACCCAGTACTTC. Translating it yields CATSDSGTSGVRETQYF. The V call is TRBV24-1, the J call TRBJ2-5; 13 bases line up with TRBD2. Germline V gene lookup returns CDR1 KGHDR and CDR2 SFDVKD. Trimming at V came to 4 bases and at J to 5 bases, leaving 9 bases not matched to a gene. This CDR3 has 17 amino acids.